This T cell receptor (beta chain) was captured by sequencing in a study of cytomegalovirus exposure and HLA in healthy donors. Study findings and constraints: There were about 160 TCR beta chains listed as cytomegalovirus-associated. Later, TCR association rates were found to vary by HLA locus, highest for DRB1 and lowest for HLA-C.

Trimming pared 2 bases from V and 0 bases from J, leaving 5 bases between. The CDR3 totals 13 residues. Germline values: CDR1 KGHSH, CDR2 LQKENI. On this clone: Its antigen is unidentified.

Use of 60 Vbeta and 13 Jbeta primers characterized the PCR. The table came from immunoSEQ multiplex PCR; TCRdb's copy has only in-frame clones and leaves some out. The sample contains around 33,000 clones, around nine tenths of which appear only once. The V call is TRBV18, the J call TRBJ2-7; D not certain. The sample taken for sequencing was PBMCs. The origin of this receptor is a woman under 30 in good health and CMV-seronegative. In DNA form, the CDR3 reads TGTGCCAGCTCACCAGACTTCTCCTACGAGCAGTACTTC. This gives the protein CASSPDFSYEQYF.